This is a list of T cell receptor beta chains from one sample in a study of blood T cell repertoires in COVID-19. Clones were read by immunoSEQ multiplex PCR, and TCRdb kept only the in-frame ones, dropping some. Of around 30,000 clones in the sample, about nine tenths are singletons; the top ten hold roughly 14%. Sequencing was done on a sample of peripheral blood. These TCRs come from a human donor in a cohort sampled during active COVID-19. The donor label of this sample is uncertain. Both conserved end residues are part of each CDR3. D genes are given only for firm matches. Expanded clones are given a class, and other clones once, few, many or no size at all.

>TRBJ1-1|NA|NA|TRBV29-1
TGCAGCGTTGAGGTTTGGGGGGGAAACACTGAAGCTTTCTTT
CSVEVWGGNTEAFF
>TRBJ1-2|NA|TRBD1|TRBV25-1
TGTGCCAGCAGTGTCCCGGGACAGGGGGCGAGGGGCTACACCTTC
CASSVPGQGARGYTF
>TRBJ1-2|NA|NA|TRBV9
TGTGCCAGCAGCGCCACTCCTACGTTAGCTAACTATGGCTACACCTTC
CASSATPTLANYGYTF
>TRBJ2-7|NA|TRBD2|TRBV5-1
TGCGCCAGCAGCTTGAGCGGGGGGGACTACGAGCAGTACTTC
CASSLSGGDYEQYF
>TRBJ1-1|few|TRBD1|TRBV6-5
TGTGCCAGCAGTATTCACGACAGGGGGTACACTGAAGCTTTCTTT
CASSIHDRGYTEAFF
>TRBJ2-2|NA|TRBD1|TRBV7-3
TGTGCCAGCAGCTCCGGGACAGGGGCCGGGGAGCTGTTTTTT
CASSSGTGAGELFF
>TRBJ1-1|NA|NA|TRBV19
TGTGCCAGTAAATCGGGGAACACTGAAGCTTTCTTT
CASKSGNTEAFF
>TRBJ2-3|NA|TRBD1|TRBV2
TGTGCCAGCAGTTACGGACAGGCAGATACGCAGTATTTT
CASSYGQADTQYF
>TRBJ2-7|NA|NA|TRBV27
TGTGCCAGCAGTTCCAACAGGGGGGGGACCTACGAGCAGTACTTC
CASSSNRGGTYEQYF
>TRBJ1-3|NA|TRBD1|TRBV3-1/TRBV3-2
TGTGCCAGCAGCCTTTGGACAGGATCCTCTGGAAACACCATATATTTT
CASSLWTGSSGNTIYF
>TRBJ1-1|NA|TRBD1|TRBV25-1
TGTGCCAGCAGTCGTACAGGGGGCAACACTGAAGCTTTCTTT
CASSRTGGNTEAFF
>TRBJ1-1|NA|TRBD1|TRBV12-5
TGTGCTAGTGGTCCGGGGACAGACCTTGAAGCTTTCTTT
CASGPGTDLEAFF
>TRBJ2-2|NA|NA|TRBV3-1/TRBV3-2
TGTGCCAGCAGCCAAGATAGCGGAAGGAACACCGGGGAGCTGTTTTTT
CASSQDSGRNTGELFF
>TRBJ1-2|NA|NA|TRBV12-3/TRBV12-4
TGTGCCAGCAGTCCAGGTACGGACTATGGCTACACCTTC
CASSPGTDYGYTF
>TRBJ2-5|NA|NA|TRBV18
TGTGCCAGCTCACTCAAAAGGCAGCGAGAGACCCAGTACTTC
CASSLKRQRETQYF
>TRBJ1-4|once|NA|TRBV28
TGTGCCAGCAGCCCCCCTAGTGAAAAACTGTTTTTT
CASSPPSEKLFF
>TRBJ1-5|NA|NA|TRBV7-2
TGTGCCAGCAGCTTAACGTCAGGGCCCAATCAGCCCCAGCATTTT
CASSLTSGPNQPQHF
>TRBJ1-1|NA|NA|TRBV11-3
TGTGCCAGCAGCTTTGAGGGCTCTGAAGCTTTCTTT
CASSFEGSEAFF
>TRBJ2-3|NA|NA|TRBV10-3
TGTGCCATCAGTGAACGTCTAGGAGATACGCAGTATTTT
CAISERLGDTQYF
>TRBJ1-2|NA|TRBD1|TRBV28
TGTGCCAGCAGTTTAATAGGGGGCAGTGGCTACACCTTC
CASSLIGGSGYTF
>TRBJ2-5|NA|NA|TRBV28
TGTGCCAGCAGGGGCTCGGGGGAGACCCAGTACTTC
CASRGSGETQYF
>TRBJ2-2|once|NA|TRBV7-3
TGTGCCAGCAGCTTAAGTCCGGCGTATGGGCACGGGGAGCTGTTTTTT
CASSLSPAYGHGELFF